Sequencing of this TCR beta chain was carried out in a study of CXCR3-negative and CXCR3-positive naive CD8 T cells. UMI labels and 5' RACE were used to prepare the TRB cDNA libraries. TCRdb reprocessed the 5' RACE reads, keeping one entry per CDR3 protein, no DNA. Its clone listing holds 7,000 to 8,000 distinct CDR3 sequences. CD45RO-CCR7+CD27+CD95- marked naive CD8+ T cells. Remarks on this clonotype: No antigen is known for it.

General observations from the study: Partially decreased CXCR3 expression was recorded after cryopreservation, and fresh PBMCs were used in most assays. Diversity was high in both naive subsets and much lower in memory cells. Both naive subsets carried similar amounts of surface CD5, so TCR strength was inferred from TRB CDR3 properties.

The receptor was isolated from a human donor in good health. Some clones in this sample may be carry-over from other donors' samples. The sample comprised naive CXCR3- CD8+ T cells from blood. The subset denotes: CD45RO-CCR7+CD27+CD95- naive CD8+ T cells lacking CXCR3 (TNR3-).

The CDR3 here is CASSPKANRVPVPPYEQYF. The rearrangement joins TRBV7-8 to TRBJ2-7; checking the TCRdb D call of TRBD1 is not possible without DNA. This CDR3 has 19 amino acids. Per the germline V gene, CDR1 is SGHVS and CDR2 is FQNEAQ.